This T cell receptor (beta chain) was sequenced during a study of technical replicates of blood from a handful of donors (dated by TCRdb to about 2017). With respect to this clone: Its antigen remains unidentified. The sample holds no much larger clone one base away, and base qualities are not on file.

The library was made by the immunoSEQ multiplex PCR assay. Here the immuneACCESS table is served through TCRdb, limited to in-frame sequences with V and J called. Missing clones are a known gap in these copies; in checked studies unresolved V genes cover under half, and the rest lacks a known reason. This sample is represented by approximately 16,000 clones; more than 75% of them were singletons. Around 10% of the sample lies in the top ten. Deletion took 5 bases off V and 0 bases off J, with a span of 10 bases between the germline ends. The CDR3, cysteine through phenylalanine, is 14 amino acids long. Of the read, only the CDR3 DNA is kept; its 42 bases are in frame from base 1. CDR1 MDHEN and CDR2 SYDVKM are derived from the germline V gene.

The chain was built from TRBV28 and TRBJ1-1, with the identity of the D gene unclear. Sequencing was carried out using PBMCs. This sequence was found in a human donor in good health. DNA sequence: TGTGCCAGCAGTAGTGGCAGTATGAACACTGAAGCTTTCTTT. It is translated as CASSSGSMNTEAFF.